Listed below are T cell receptor beta chains from one sample, sequenced in a study of cytomegalovirus exposure and HLA in healthy donors. Produced via immunoSEQ multiplex PCR; TCRdb's table is partial and in-frame only. Of 250,000 to 350,000 clones in the sample, about 80% were seen once. Sequencing used PBMCs. The receptor source for this set is a girl under 10 years old in good health and CMV-seronegative. Each CDR3 is given without its conserved first and last residue.

TRBV28	12	TRBJ2-5	ASSLPGWRETQY
TRBV7-8	12	TRBJ2-7	ASSLVGRGGGQY
TRBV5-1	14	TRBJ2-2	ASSFSGRSSTGELF
TRBV7-2	13	TRBJ2-7	ASSLVMDRAYEQY
TRBV4-1	14	TRBJ2-3	ASSRRTSVITDTQY
TRBV27	13	TRBJ2-1	ASSLRQGGGNEQF
TRBV5-6	10	TRBJ1-6	ASSRSTAPLH
TRBV29-1	13	TRBJ1-5	SPLQGAWVRQPQH
TRBV9	15	TRBJ2-3	ASSRILRGRGTDTQY
TRBV19	13	TRBJ2-7	ASSIGHRMPYEQY
TRBV28	12	TRBJ1-4	ASSITGGNEKLF
TRBV4-1	13	TRBJ2-1	ASSQDLSRYNEQF
TRBV19	13	TRBJ1-6	ASSTDRGINSPLH
TRBV7-2	13	TRBJ1-2	ASSLSPQPSYGYT
TRBV10-3	11	TRBJ2-5	AISDRGRETQY
TRBV28	10	TRBJ2-7	ASRHNTYEQY
TRBV27	14	TRBJ2-7	ASSLWTSGGIYEQY
TRBV5-1	12	TRBJ2-7	ASSSNRGLGEQY
TRBV6-4	13	TRBJ2-3	ASSEATSFTDTQY
TRBV6-6	9	TRBJ2-7	ASSPNYEQY
TRBV9	17	TRBJ2-2	ASSGKPRTSGGNTGELF
TRBV10-3	12	TRBJ2-7	AISPTSGRYEQY
TRBV7-9	12	TRBJ2-2	ASGGVANTGELF
TRBV4-1	13	TRBJ2-5	ASSQEESGGETQY
TRBV28	13	TRBJ1-5	ASSFGRGTDQPQH
TRBV11-2	11	TRBJ2-7	ASSFSDLYEQY
TRBV18	11	TRBJ2-5	ASSRTGQETQY
TRBV16	12	TRBJ1-2	ASNPSDRNDGYT
TRBV5-1	13	TRBJ2-1	ASSPGLAGGEEQF
TRBV15	14	TRBJ2-7	ATSRELAGVGYEQY
TRBV27	13	TRBJ1-5	ASSSMAHSNQPQH
TRBV28	11	TRBJ1-1	ASMGAPNTEAF
TRBV19	11	TRBJ2-7	ASSRGRSYEQY
TRBV4-1	14	TRBJ2-1	ASSQDIGAGWYEQF
TRBV7-2	13	.	ASSLRTSGINEQY
TRBV2	12	TRBJ1-1	ASSVDGGNTEAF
TRBV10-3	12	TRBJ2-1	ATQREDRYNEQF
TRBV15	14	TRBJ1-2	ATSRDTGFVGYGYT